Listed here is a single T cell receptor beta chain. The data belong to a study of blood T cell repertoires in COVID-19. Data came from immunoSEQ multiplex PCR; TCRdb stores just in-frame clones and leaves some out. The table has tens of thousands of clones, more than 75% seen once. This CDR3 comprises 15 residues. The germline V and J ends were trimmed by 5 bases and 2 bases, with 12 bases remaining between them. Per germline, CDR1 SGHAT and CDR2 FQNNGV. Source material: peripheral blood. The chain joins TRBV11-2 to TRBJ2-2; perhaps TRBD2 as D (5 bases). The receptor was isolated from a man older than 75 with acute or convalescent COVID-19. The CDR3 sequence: CASSPLGENTGELFF. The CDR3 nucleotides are TGTGCCAGCAGCCCCCTCGGGGAAAACACCGGGGAGCTGTTTTTT.